Each of the 17 T cell receptor beta chains below was sequenced from the same sample in a study of blood T cell repertoires in COVID-19. Using immunoSEQ multiplex PCR, the repertoire was profiled, and TCRdb retains in-frame clones only, with some absent. The table lists a few hundred thousand clones, around 90% of them singletons. Sequences were obtained from peripheral blood. These receptors all stem from a man between 60 and 75 years old with acute or convalescent COVID-19.

The CDR3 DNA reads TGTGCCTGGAGCGCCGGGACAACGAACACTGAAGCTTTCTTT. It codes for CAWSAGTTNTEAFF. The rearrangement links TRBV30 to TRBJ1-1, with D perhaps matching TRBD1 (6 bases). V gave up 3 bases and J gave up 1 base, with 12 bases separating them. The CDR3 runs 14 residues. Germline CDR1 GTSNPN, CDR2 SVGIG (reference sequence).

Concerning this clone: Other nucleotide sequences in the sample specify the same CDR3. The CDR3 loop reads CASSPGQGAYEQYF. CDR3 DNA sequence: TGTGCCAGTAGTCCCGGACAGGGGGCTTACGAGCAGTACTTC. This rearrangement joins TRBV19 to TRBJ2-7; 11 bases align to TRBD1. CDR1 LNHDA and CDR2 SQIVND come from the germline V gene (reference sequence). V was pared by 5 bases and J by 4 bases, with 4 bases of the junction left unmatched. The CDR3 covers 14 residues.

The V and J genes are TRBV21-1 and TRBJ1-6; the table assigns TRBD1, which was not confirmed against the DNA. TRBV21-1 is a pseudogene locus. CDR3 length equals 16 residues. The CDR3 coding sequence is TGTGCCAGCAGCAAAGGGGAGCAGGGGCTGAATTCACCCCTCCACTTT. Translated: CASSKGEQGLNSPLHF.

The gene calls are TRBV2 and TRBJ2-2; 7 nucleotides agree with TRBD2. Trimming removed 4 bases from V and 5 bases from J; junction bases left unmatched: 4. This CDR3 is 14 amino acids long. Germline V gene sequence: CDR1 SNHLY, CDR2 FYNNEI. The CDR3 loop reads CASSAGGRTGELFF. The DNA for the CDR3 is TGTGCCAGCAGTGCGGGGGGACGGACCGGGGAGCTGTTTTTT.

The count of this clone is one. The chain has TRBV5-1 and TRBJ2-3; 16 bases line up with TRBD2. Unmatched junction bases numbered 15, after V lost 0 bases and J lost 5 bases. CDR3 length: 21 amino acids. CDR1 is SGHRS, CDR2 YFSETQ, per germline. In DNA form, the CDR3 reads TGCGCCAGCAGCTTGGAACCGGGACTAGCGGGGGGGCTTACGGTCTTAGATACGCAGTATTTT. Its translation is CASSLEPGLAGGLTVLDTQYF.

This chain uses TRBV11-2 with TRBJ2-1; 7 bases align to TRBD2. The ends lost 2 bases at V and 4 bases at J; junction bases unmatched: 11. The CDR3 consists of 17 residues. The germline V gene has CDR1 SGHAT and CDR2 FQNNGV. The CDR3 loop reads CASSLLPSGLYYNEQFF. The CDR3 DNA sequence: TGTGCCAGCAGCTTATTACCTAGCGGCCTATATTACAATGAGCAGTTCTTC.

The chain uses TRBV3-1 (or the pseudogene TRBV3-2) and TRBJ2-4; D is possibly TRBD1 (5 bases). The V gene's germline CDR1 is LGHDT and CDR2 YNNKEL (reference sequence). V lost 1 base to trimming and J lost 3 bases, with 16 bases between them. CDR3 length: 17 amino acids. The CDR3 is CASSQVYPGQGKNIQYF. CDR3 in DNA: TGTGCCAGCAGCCAAGTTTATCCAGGGCAGGGCAAAAACATTCAGTACTTC.

This chain links TRBV7-8 with TRBJ1-6; TRBD1 agrees at 8 bases. The germline V gene has CDR1 SGHVS and CDR2 FQNEAQ. J lost 9 bases, V lost 0 bases, and 4 bases had no gene match. CDR3 length equals 15 residues. Here the CDR3 DNA reads TGTGCCAGCAGCTTAGCCCAGGGGGCCGGTTCACCCCTCCACTTT. This codes for CASSLAQGAGSPLHF.

The chain joins TRBV7-2 to TRBJ2-1, with D tentatively TRBD1 (5 bases). Germline V gives CDR1 SGHTA, CDR2 FQGNSA. V was pared by 5 bases and J by 5 bases, with 13 bases between. This CDR3 has 14 amino acids. The CDR3 region has the DNA TGTGCCAGCAGCCCGACGACAGTAAACAATGAGCAGTTCTTC. This encodes CASSPTTVNNEQFF. Together with reference TRBV7-2 and TRBJ2-1, the CDR3 gives the full variable domain: GAGVSQSPSNKVTEKGKDVELRCDPISGHTALYWYRQSLGQGLEFLIYFQGNSAPDKSGLPSDRFSAERTGGSVSTLTIQRTQQEDSAVYLCASSPTTVNNEQFFGPGTRLTVL.

This clone was picked up a small number of times. CDR3 nucleotides: TGTGCCAGTCTTCCGGGACACCTTGGCTATGGCTACACCTTC. This sequence encodes CASLPGHLGYGYTF. V and J are TRBV19 and TRBJ1-2; weak D call: TRBD1 (6 bases). The length of the CDR3 is 14 residues. Per germline, CDR1 LNHDA and CDR2 SQIVND (reference sequence). V dropped 8 bases and J dropped 4 bases, with 17 bases sitting between them.

V usage is TRBV12-3 or TRBV12-4 and J usage is TRBJ2-7; 8 bases match TRBD1. V lost 4 bases, J lost 11 bases, and 7 bases stayed unmatched. The CDR3 contains 12 residues. CDR3 region: CASSSGQGSEYF. CDR3 nucleotide sequence: TGTGCCAGCAGTTCCGGACAGGGCTCGGAGTACTTC.

This clone appeared a single time. This chain uses TRBV2 with TRBJ1-1; unclear D gene. The V end lost 6 bases, the J end lost 0 bases, and 17 bases lay between the germline ends. This CDR3 is 16 amino acids long. Germline V gene data show CDR1 as SNHLY and CDR2 as FYNNEI. The CDR3 bases are TGTGCCAGCAGCCGCCGAGGTTTGGGTGTGAACACTGAAGCTTTCTTT. It specifies CASSRRGLGVNTEAFF.

This chain connects TRBV7-6 to TRBJ1-3; D is undetermined. Germline CDR1 SGHVS, CDR2 FNYEAQ. V was pared by 0 bases and J by 0 bases, with 18 bases between. CDR3 length equals 19 residues. CDR3 coding DNA: TGTGCCAGCAGCTTAGCGAGAATTTTTGGGCCCACCTCTGGAAACACCATATATTTT. Its protein is CASSLARIFGPTSGNTIYF.

The chain uses TRBV5-1 and TRBJ1-5; D might be TRBD1 (6 bases). In germline, CDR1 is SGHRS, CDR2 YFSETQ. The CDR3 loop spans 16 amino acids. With 2 bases removed from V and 0 bases from J, the gap between germline ends came to 12 bases. The CDR3 protein is CASSFKQGYSNQPQHF. As DNA, the CDR3 is TGCGCCAGCAGCTTTAAACAGGGCTATAGCAATCAGCCCCAGCATTTT.

This clone is medium-sized in the sample. This chain uses TRBV6-1 with TRBJ2-1, with 10 nucleotides matching TRBD2. Germline V CDR1 and CDR2: MNHNS, SASEGT. The CDR3 runs 17 residues. The V gene end was trimmed by 2 bases and the J gene end by 9 bases; junction bases not matched to a gene: 13. This CDR3 reads CASSEQSGGAGGSEQFF. The CDR3 region has the DNA TGTGCCAGCAGTGAACAGAGCGGGGGGGCTGGTGGTAGTGAGCAGTTCTTC.

V and J are TRBV2 and TRBJ1-2; 9 nucleotides align to TRBD1. The CDR3 consists of 14 residues. Per the germline V gene, CDR1 is SNHLY and CDR2 is FYNNEI. V dropped 3 bases and J dropped 4; count of bases not matched to a gene: 3. For the CDR3, the DNA is TGTGCCAGCAGTGAGGGGGACAGGGTCTATGGCTACACCTTC. This codes for CASSEGDRVYGYTF.

The CDR3 protein is CASTGSGGGGNTIYF. Here the CDR3 DNA reads TGTGCCAGCACTGGCTCAGGGGGCGGTGGAAACACCATATATTTT. The V call is TRBV2, the J call TRBJ1-3, with 8 bases identical to TRBD1. Germline CDR1 is SNHLY and CDR2 is FYNNEI. The CDR3 covers 15 residues. Trimming took 7 bases from V and 3 from J; bases not matched to a gene: 8.